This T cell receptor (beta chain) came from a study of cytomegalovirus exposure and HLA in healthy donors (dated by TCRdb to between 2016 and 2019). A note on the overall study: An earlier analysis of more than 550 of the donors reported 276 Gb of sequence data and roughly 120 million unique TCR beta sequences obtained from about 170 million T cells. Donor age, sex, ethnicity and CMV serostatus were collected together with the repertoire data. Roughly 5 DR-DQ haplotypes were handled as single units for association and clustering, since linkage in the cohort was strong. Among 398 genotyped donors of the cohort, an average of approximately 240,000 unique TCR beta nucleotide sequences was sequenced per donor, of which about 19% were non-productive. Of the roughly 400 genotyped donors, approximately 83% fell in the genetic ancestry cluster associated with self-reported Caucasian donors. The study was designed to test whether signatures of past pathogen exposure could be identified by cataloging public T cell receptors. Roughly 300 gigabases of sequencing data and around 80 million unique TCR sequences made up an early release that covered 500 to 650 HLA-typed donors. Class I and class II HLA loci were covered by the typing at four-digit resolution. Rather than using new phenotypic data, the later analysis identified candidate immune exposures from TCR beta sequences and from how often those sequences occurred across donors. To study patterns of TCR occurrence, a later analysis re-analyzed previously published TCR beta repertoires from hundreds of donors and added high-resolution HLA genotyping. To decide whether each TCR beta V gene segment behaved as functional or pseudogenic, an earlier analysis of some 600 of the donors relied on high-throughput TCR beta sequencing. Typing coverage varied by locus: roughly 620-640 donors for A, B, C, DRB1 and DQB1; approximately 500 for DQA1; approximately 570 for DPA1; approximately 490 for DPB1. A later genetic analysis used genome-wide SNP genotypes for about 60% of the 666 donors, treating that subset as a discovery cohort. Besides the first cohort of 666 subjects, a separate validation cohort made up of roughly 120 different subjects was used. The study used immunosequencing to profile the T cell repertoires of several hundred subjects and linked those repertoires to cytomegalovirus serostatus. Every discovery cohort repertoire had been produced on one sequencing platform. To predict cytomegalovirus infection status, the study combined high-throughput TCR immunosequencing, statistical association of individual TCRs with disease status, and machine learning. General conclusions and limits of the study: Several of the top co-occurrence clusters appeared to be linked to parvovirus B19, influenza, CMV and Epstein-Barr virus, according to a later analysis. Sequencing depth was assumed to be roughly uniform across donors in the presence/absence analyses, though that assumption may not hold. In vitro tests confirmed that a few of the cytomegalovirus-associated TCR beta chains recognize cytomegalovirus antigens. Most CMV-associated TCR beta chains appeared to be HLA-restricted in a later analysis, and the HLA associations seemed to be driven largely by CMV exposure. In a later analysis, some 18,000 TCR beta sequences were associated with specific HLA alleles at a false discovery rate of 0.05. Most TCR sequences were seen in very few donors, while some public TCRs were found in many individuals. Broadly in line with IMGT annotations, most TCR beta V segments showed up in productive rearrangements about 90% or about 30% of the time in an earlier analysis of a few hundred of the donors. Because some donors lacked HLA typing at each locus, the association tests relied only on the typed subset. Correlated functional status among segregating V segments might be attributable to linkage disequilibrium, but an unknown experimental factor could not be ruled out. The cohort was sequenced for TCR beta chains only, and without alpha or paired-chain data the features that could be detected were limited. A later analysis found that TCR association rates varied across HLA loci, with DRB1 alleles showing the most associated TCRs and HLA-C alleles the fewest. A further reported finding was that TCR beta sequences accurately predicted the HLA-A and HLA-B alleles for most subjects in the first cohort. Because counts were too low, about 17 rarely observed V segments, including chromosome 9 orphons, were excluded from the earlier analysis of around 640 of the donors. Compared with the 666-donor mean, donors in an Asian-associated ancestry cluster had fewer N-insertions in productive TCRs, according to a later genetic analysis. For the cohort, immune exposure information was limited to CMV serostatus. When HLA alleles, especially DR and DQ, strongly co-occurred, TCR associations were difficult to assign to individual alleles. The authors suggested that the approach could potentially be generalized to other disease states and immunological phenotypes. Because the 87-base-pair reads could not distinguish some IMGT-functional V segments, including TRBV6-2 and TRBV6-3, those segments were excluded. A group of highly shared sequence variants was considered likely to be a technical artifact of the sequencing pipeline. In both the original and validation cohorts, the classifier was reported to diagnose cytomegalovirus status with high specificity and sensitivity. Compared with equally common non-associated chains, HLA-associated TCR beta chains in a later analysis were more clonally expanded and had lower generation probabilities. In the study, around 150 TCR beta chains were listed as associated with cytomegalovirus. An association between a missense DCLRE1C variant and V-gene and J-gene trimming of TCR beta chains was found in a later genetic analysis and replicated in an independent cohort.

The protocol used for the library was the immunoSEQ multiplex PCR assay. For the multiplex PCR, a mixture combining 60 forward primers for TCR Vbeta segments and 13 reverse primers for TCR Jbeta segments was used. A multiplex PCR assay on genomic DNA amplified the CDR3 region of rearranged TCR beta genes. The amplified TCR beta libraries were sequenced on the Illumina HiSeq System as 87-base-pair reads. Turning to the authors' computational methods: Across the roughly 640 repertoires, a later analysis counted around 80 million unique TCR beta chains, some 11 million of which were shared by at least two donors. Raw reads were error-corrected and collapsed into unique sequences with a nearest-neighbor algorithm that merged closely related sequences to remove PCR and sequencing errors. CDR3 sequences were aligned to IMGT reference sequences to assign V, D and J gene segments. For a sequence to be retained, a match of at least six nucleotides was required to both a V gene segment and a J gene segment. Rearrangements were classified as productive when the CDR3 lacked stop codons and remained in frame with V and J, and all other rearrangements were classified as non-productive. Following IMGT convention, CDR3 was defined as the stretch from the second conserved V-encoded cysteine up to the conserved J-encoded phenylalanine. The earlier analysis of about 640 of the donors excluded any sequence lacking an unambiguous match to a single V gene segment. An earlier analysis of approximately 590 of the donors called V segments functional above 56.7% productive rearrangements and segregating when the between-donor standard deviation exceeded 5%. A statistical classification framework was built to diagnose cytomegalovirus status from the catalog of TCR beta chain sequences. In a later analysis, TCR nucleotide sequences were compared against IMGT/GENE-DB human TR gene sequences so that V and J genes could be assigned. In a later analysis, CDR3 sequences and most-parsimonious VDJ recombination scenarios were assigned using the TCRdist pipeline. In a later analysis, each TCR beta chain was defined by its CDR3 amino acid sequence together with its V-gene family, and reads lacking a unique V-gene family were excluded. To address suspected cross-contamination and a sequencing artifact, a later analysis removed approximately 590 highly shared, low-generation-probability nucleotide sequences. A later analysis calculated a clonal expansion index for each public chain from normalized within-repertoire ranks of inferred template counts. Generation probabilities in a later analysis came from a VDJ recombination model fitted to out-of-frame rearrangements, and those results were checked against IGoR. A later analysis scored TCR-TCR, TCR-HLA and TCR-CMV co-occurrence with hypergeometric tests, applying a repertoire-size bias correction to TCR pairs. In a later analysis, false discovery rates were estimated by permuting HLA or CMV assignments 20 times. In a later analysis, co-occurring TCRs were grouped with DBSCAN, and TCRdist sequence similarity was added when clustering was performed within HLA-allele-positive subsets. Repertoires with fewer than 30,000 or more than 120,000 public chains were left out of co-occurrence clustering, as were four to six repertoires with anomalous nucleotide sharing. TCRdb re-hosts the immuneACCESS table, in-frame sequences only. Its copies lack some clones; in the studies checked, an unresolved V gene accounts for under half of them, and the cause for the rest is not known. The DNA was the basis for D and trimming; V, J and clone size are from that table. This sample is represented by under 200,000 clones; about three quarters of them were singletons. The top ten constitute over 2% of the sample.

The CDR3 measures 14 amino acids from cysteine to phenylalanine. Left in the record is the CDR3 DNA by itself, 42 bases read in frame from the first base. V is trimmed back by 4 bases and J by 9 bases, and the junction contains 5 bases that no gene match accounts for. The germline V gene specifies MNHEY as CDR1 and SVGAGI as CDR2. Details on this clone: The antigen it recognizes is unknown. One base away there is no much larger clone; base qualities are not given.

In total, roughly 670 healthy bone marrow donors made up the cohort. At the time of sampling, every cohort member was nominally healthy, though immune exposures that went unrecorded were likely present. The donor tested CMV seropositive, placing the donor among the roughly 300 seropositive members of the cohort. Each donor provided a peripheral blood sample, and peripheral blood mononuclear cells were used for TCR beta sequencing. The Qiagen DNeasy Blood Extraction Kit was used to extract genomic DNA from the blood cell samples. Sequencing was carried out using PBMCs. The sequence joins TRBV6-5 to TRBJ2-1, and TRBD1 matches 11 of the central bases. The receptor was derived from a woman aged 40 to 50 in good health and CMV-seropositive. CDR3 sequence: CASSFGQGAGEQFF. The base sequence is TGTGCCAGCAGTTTCGGACAGGGGGCCGGTGAGCAGTTCTTC.